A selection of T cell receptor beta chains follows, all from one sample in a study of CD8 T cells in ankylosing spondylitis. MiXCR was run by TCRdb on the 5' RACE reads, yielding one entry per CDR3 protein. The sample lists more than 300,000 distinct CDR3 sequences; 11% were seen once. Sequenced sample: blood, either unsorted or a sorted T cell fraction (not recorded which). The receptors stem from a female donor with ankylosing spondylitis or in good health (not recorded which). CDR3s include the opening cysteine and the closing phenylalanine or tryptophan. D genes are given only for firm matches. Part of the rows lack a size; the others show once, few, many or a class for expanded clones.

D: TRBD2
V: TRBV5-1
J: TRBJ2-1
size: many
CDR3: CASSDSSGRANEQFF
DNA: TGCGCCAGCAGCGACAGTAGCGGGAGGGCCAATGAGCAGTTCTTC

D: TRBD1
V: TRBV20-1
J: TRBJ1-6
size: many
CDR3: CSARAGQGSLSYNSPLHF
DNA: TGCAGTGCTAGGGCGGGACAGGGAAGTTTATCCTATAATTCACCCCTCCACTTT

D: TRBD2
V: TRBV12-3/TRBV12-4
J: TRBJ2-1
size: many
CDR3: CASSTGLAGLYNEQFF
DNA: TGTGCCAGCAGCACGGGACTAGCGGGGCTATACAATGAGCAGTTCTTC

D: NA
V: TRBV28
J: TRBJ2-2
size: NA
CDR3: CASSLAGMINTGELFF
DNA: TGTGCCAGCAGTTTGGCGGGCATGATAAACACCGGGGAGCTGTTTTTT

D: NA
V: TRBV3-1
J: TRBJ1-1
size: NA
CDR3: CASSPTTANTEAFF
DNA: TGTGCCAGCAGCCCAACCACAGCGAACACTGAAGCTTTCTTT

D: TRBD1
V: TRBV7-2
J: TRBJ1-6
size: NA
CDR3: CASSFGQAFASPLHF
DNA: TGTGCCAGCAGCTTCGGACAGGCGTTTGCGTCACCCCTCCACTTT

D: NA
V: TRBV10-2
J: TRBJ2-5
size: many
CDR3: CASSARQETQYF
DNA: TGCGCCAGCAGTGCGAGGCAAGAGACCCAGTACTTC

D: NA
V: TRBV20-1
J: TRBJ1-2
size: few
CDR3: CSARGGWYGYTF
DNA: TGCAGTGCTAGAGGGGGGTGGTATGGCTACACCTTC

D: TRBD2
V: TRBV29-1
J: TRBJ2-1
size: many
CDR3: CSVEPLGREEGNEQFF
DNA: TGCAGCGTTGAACCCTTAGGGCGGGAGGAGGGCAATGAGCAGTTCTTC

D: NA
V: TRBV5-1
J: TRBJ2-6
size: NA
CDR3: CASSPWPDGNSGANVLTF
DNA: TGCGCCAGCAGCCCATGGCCGGATGGAAACTCTGGGGCCAACGTCCTGACTTTC

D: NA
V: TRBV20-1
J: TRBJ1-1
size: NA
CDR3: CSPENRDTNTEAFF
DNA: TGCAGTCCGGAAAACAGGGACACGAACACTGAAGCTTTCTTT

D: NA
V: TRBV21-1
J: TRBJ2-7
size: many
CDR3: CASSAGQGPSYEQYF
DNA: TGTGCCAGCAGCGCGGGACAGGGACCATCCTACGAGCAGTACTTC

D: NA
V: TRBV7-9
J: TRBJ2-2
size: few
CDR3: CASSLKGRTGELFF
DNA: TGTGCCAGCAGCTTAAAGGGGAGGACCGGGGAGCTGTTTTTT

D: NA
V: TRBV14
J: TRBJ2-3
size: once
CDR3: CASSRGALYADTQYF
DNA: TGTGCCAGCAGCCGCGGGGCACTATATGCAGATACGCAGTATTTT

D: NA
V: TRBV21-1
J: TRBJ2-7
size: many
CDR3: CASNGLADLWEQYF
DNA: TGTGCCAGCAACGGACTAGCGGACCTCTGGGAGCAGTACTTC

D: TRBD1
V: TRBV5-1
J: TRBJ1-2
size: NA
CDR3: CASSWSRDRGDYGYTF
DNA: TGCGCCAGCAGCTGGTCCCGGGACAGGGGAGACTATGGCTACACCTTC

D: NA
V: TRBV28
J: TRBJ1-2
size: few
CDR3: CASSLRTRKDYGYTF
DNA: TGTGCCAGCAGTTTACGGACCAGGAAAGACTATGGCTACACCTTC

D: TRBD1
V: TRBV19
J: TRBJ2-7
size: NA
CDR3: CASSGTGDGEQYF
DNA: TGTGCCAGTTCCGGGACAGGGGATGGCGAGCAGTACTTC

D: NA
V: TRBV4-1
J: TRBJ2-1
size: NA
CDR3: CASSQEKSNVNEQFF
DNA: TGCGCCAGCAGCCAAGAAAAATCCAACGTGAATGAGCAGTTCTTC

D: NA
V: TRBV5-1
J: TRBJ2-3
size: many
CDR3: CASSQNTDTQYF
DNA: TGCGCCAGCAGTCAGAACACAGATACGCAGTATTTT

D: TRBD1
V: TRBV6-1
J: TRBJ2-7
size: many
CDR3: CASGRKTGVGYEQYF
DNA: TGTGCCAGCGGACGAAAAACAGGGGTTGGGTACGAGCAGTACTTC

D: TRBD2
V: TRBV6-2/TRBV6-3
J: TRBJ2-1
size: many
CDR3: CASSPGRVEVDEQFF
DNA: TGTGCCAGCAGTCCAGGGAGGGTAGAGGTCGATGAGCAGTTCTTC

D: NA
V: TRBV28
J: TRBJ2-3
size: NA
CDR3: CAGSPRISTDTQYF
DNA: TGTGCCGGCAGTCCTAGGATTAGCACAGATACGCAGTATTTT

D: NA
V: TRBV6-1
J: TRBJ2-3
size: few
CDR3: CASSEGFWDTQYF
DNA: TGTGCCAGCAGTGAGGGCTTCTGGGATACGCAGTATTTT

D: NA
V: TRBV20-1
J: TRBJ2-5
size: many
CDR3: CSTSFGGETQYF
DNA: TGCAGTACTAGCTTCGGGGGAGAGACCCAGTACTTC

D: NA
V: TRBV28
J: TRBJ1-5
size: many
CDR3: CASSLEVINQPQHF
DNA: TGTGCCAGCAGTTTAGAAGTGATCAATCAGCCCCAGCATTTT

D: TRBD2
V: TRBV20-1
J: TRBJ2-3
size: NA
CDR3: CSAHRTPGTSGGRADTQYF
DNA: TGCAGTGCTCACCGCACCCCCGGGACTAGCGGCGGCCGGGCTGATACGCAGTATTTT

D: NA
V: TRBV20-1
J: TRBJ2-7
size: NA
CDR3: CSAYGTFDEQYF
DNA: TGCAGTGCTTACGGGACTTTCGACGAGCAGTACTTC

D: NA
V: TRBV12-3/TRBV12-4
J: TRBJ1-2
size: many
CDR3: CASTPGARGGVYTF
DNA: TGTGCCAGCACCCCCGGAGCAAGAGGTGGGGTCTACACCTTC

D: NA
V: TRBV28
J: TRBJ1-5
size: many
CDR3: CASSYAGALNQPQHF
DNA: TGTGCCAGCAGTTACGCAGGGGCCCTGAATCAGCCCCAGCATTTT

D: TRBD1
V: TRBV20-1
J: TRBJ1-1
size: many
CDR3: CSAQGVPKAFF
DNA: TGCAGTGCCCAGGGGGTGCCAAAAGCTTTCTTT

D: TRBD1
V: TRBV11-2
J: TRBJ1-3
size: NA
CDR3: CASSPNLRGSSGNTIYF
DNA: TGTGCCAGCAGCCCAAACCTCAGGGGGAGCTCTGGAAACACCATATATTTT

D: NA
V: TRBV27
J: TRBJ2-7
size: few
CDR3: CASSLRGHEQYF
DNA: TGTGCCAGCAGTCTGCGGGGGCACGAGCAGTACTTC

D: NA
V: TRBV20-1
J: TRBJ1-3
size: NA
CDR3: CSARAPPGQGLAYGAIYF
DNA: TGCAGTGCTAGAGCTCCTCCAGGCCAGGGGCTGGCGTACGGTGCCATATATTTT

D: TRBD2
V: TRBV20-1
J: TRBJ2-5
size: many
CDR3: CSASSGLAGKETQYF
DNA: TGCAGTGCTAGCTCCGGACTAGCGGGAAAGGAGACCCAGTACTTC

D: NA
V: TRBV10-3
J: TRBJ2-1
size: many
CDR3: CAISGISRGYNEQFF
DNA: TGTGCCATCAGTGGGATATCCCGGGGTTACAATGAGCAGTTCTTC

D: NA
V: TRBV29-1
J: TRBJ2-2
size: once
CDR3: CSVFFQGRTGELFF
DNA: TGCAGCGTTTTTTTTCAGGGACGTACCGGGGAGCTGTTTTTT

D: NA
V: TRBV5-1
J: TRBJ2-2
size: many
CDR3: CASSLMRQRTGELFF
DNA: TGCGCCAGCAGCTTGATGCGACAAAGGACCGGGGAGCTGTTTTTT

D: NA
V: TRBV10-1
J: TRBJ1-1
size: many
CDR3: CASSDQSLGNTEAFF
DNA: TGCGCCAGCAGTGACCAGAGCCTCGGGAACACTGAAGCTTTCTTT

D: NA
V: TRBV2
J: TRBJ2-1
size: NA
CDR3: CASSEATSWWNEQFF
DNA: TGTGCCAGCAGTGAAGCAACATCGTGGTGGAATGAGCAGTTCTTC